The entry below describes one T cell receptor (beta chain). The sample belongs to a study of blood T cell repertoires in COVID-19. Study details: The origin of the acute and convalescent COVID-19 samples was the United States, Italy and Spain. Nucleic acid was either cDNA or gDNA, and it came from T cells, B-cell-depleted T cells, or PBMCs.

Authors' data handling: Nucleated cell number was recorded as an estimate derived from reference gene primer amplification. TCRdb's table, derived via immunoSEQ multiplex PCR, lists solely in-frame clones and lacks some. That table is the source of V, J and clone size, and D and trimming were worked out from the DNA. The table records some 320,000 clones, 85% of them present only once. Germline loops: CDR1 SEHNR, CDR2 FQNEAQ (reference sequence). The CDR3 covers 18 residues. Trimming at V came to 5 bases and at J to 0 bases, leaving 11 bases not matched to a gene. This clonotype originated in a human donor in a cohort sampled during active COVID-19. Sample: peripheral blood. The chain employs TRBV7-9 and TRBJ2-1; 9 nucleotides align to TRBD2. The CDR3 loop reads CASSKRGVRGSSYNEQFF. DNA for the CDR3: TGTGCCAGCAGCAAGCGGGGGGTTAGGGGAAGCTCCTACAATGAGCAGTTCTTC.